Following are 29 T cell receptor beta chains from one sample sequenced in a study of T cells after yellow fever vaccination. TCRdb redid the calling of the 5' RACE reads with MiXCR, one entry per CDR3 protein. There are some 350,000 distinct CDR3 sequences in the sample; 11% occur only once, and roughly 18% lies in the top ten. The sample here was PBMCs, taken on the day of the first yellow fever vaccination. These receptors were obtained from a man aged 18-30 years who received the YFV17D yellow fever vaccine.

This clonotype has a count of ten or more. The chain links TRBV28 to TRBJ2-1; TRBD2 matches at 8 bases. Germline lookup yields CDR1 MDHEN and CDR2 SYDVKM. The CDR3 extends over 16 amino acids. V lost 6 bases and J lost 8; bases outside the gene matches: 15. CDR3 amino acids: CASRRPGGFLVDEQFF. The CDR3 DNA follows: TGTGCCAGCAGACGACCGGGGGGGTTTTTGGTCGATGAGCAGTTCTTC.

V and J are TRBV4-1 and TRBJ2-1, with no clear D. Germline V gives CDR1 MGHRA, CDR2 YSYEKL. V lost 2 bases and J 6 bases, leaving 23 bases between the germline ends. This CDR3 spans 18 amino acids. In DNA, the CDR3 is TGCGCCAGCAGCCAATTTCCAATAGGGCCCAGCATGCGCAATGAGCAGTTCTTC. This sequence encodes CASSQFPIGPSMRNEQFF.

The genes are TRBV4-1 and TRBJ1-2; D unclear. The CDR3 is 15 amino acids. Deletions cut 1 base from V and 4 bases from J, with 13 bases between. The germline V gene encodes CDR1 MGHRA and CDR2 YSYEKL. The CDR3 reads CASSQVTTEIYGYTF. The CDR3 nucleotides read TGCGCCAGCAGCCAAGTAACGACGGAAATCTATGGCTACACCTTC.

CDR3 residues: CASSLQVADTQYF. CDR3 DNA sequence: TGTGCCAGCAGCTTACAGGTAGCAGATACGCAGTATTTT. J is TRBJ2-3 and V is TRBV7-6; D gene unclear. Trimming removed 2 bases from V and 4 bases from J, with 7 bases in between. CDR1 SGHVS and CDR2 FNYEAQ come from the germline V gene. The CDR3 loop spans 13 amino acids. Full variable domain (missing parts from reference TRBV7-6 and TRBJ2-3): GAGVSQSPRYKVTKRGQDVALRCDPISGHVSLYWYRQALGQGPEFLTYFNYEAQQDKSGLPNDRFSAERPEGSISTLTIQRTEQRDSAMYRCASSLQVADTQYFGPGTRLTVL.

This clonotype was observed at least ten times. The chain joins TRBV5-4 to TRBJ1-1; D is ambiguous. Germline V gene sequence: CDR1 SGHNT, CDR2 YYREEE (reference sequence). V lost 5 bases and J 4 bases, leaving 9 bases between the germline ends. CDR3 length: 12 residues. The CDR3 DNA is TGTGCCAGCAGGGTGGGATCCACTGAAGCTTTCTTT. It is translated as CASRVGSTEAFF.

The V and J genes are TRBV29-1 and TRBJ2-3, with D uncertain. The germline V and J ends were trimmed by 5 bases and 5 bases, with 14 bases remaining between them. The CDR3 sequence is 13 residues long. Looked up from germline, CDR1 is SQVTM and CDR2 is ANQGSEA. The CDR3 loop reads CSVLVVSRDTQYF. In DNA, the CDR3 is TGCAGCGTTTTGGTAGTCTCTCGAGATACGCAGTATTTT.

The sample holds a few counts of this clonotype. The chain joins TRBV29-1 to TRBJ2-1; 9 bases match TRBD2. After removal of 4 bases from V and 0 bases from J, the junction contained 7 bases not matched to a gene. The CDR3 is made up of 16 amino acids. Per germline, CDR1 SQVTM and CDR2 ANQGSEA. This chain's CDR3 is CSVGGGALVSYNEQFF. The CDR3 bases are TGCAGCGTTGGCGGGGGGGCCCTAGTCTCCTACAATGAGCAGTTCTTC.

This chain connects TRBV29-1 to TRBJ2-3, with 10 positions matching TRBD1. This CDR3 spans 16 amino acids. Per the germline V gene, CDR1 is SQVTM and CDR2 is ANQGSEA. The V and J ends lost 5 bases and 0 bases, in that order; junction bases with no gene match: 8. The CDR3 sequence: CSVLGQGLSSTDTQYF. CDR3 DNA sequence: TGCAGCGTTTTGGGACAGGGGCTCTCTAGCACAGATACGCAGTATTTT.

The chain has TRBV5-1 and TRBJ2-7; 7 bases line up with TRBD1. The V and J ends lost 0 bases and 7 bases, in that order; junction bases with no gene match: 10. Germline-derived CDR1 and CDR2 are SGHRS and YFSETQ. This CDR3 is 15 amino acids long. The CDR3 reads CASSLGGQALLEQYF. The CDR3 region has the DNA TGCGCCAGCAGCTTGGGAGGACAGGCCCTACTGGAGCAGTACTTC.

The chain employs TRBV2 and TRBJ1-5, with D unclear. The CDR3 totals 14 residues. V lost 6 bases to trimming and J lost 2 bases, with 11 bases between them. Germline V gene sequence: CDR1 SNHLY, CDR2 FYNNEI. The CDR3 protein is CASRLSIGNQPQHF. In DNA, the CDR3 is TGTGCCAGCAGGTTAAGTATTGGCAATCAGCCCCAGCATTTT.

This clonotype was seen a handful of times. The CDR3 spells CSVTRDTVFYEQYF. The CDR3 DNA reads TGCAGCGTTACTCGGGACACAGTTTTCTACGAGCAGTACTTC. The gene calls are TRBV29-1 and TRBJ2-7; possible D gene TRBD1, 6 bases. CDR3 size: 14 residues. V shed 5 bases and J shed 3 bases, with 17 bases lying between them. Germline values: CDR1 SQVTM, CDR2 ANQGSEA.

The V gene is TRBV6-1, the J gene TRBJ1-6; the D is unclear. This CDR3 region has 15 residues. Germline loops: CDR1 MNHNS, CDR2 SASEGT. Trimming took off 1 base at V and 10 bases at J, with 14 bases between the two ends. CDR3 amino acids: CASSEETRVNSPLHF. The CDR3 DNA follows: TGTGCCAGCAGTGAAGAAACTAGGGTTAACTCACCCCTCCACTTT.

This rearrangement joins TRBV10-2 to TRBJ2-5, with 7 bases lining up with TRBD2. This CDR3 contains 14 residues. Germline V CDR1 and CDR2: WSHSY, SAAADI. The ends lost 4 bases at V and 4 bases at J; junction bases unmatched: 6. The CDR3 is CASSVQRGSETQYF. The CDR3 nucleotides read TGCGCCAGCAGTGTCCAGCGGGGATCAGAGACCCAGTACTTC.

The chain is built from TRBV6-1 and TRBJ1-6; D possibly corresponds to TRBD1 (5 bases). CDR1 and CDR2 from the germline V gene are MNHNS and SASEGT. V was clipped by 8 bases and J by 11 bases, with 16 bases between them. This CDR3 has 13 amino acids. CDR3 region: CASGSRAKTPLHF. Here the CDR3 DNA reads TGTGCCAGCGGCTCCAGGGCAAAGACACCCCTCCACTTT.

In this sample, this clonotype turned up a few times. The chain uses TRBV12-3 or TRBV12-4 and TRBJ2-7; 10 nucleotides align to TRBD2. V trimming: 3 bases; J trimming: 3 bases; junction bases outside the gene matches: 5. There are 15 residues in the CDR3. The CDR3 is CASSFSSGGHYEQYF. The DNA of the CDR3 is TGTGCCAGCAGTTTTTCTAGCGGGGGCCACTACGAGCAGTACTTC.

In its sample, this clonotype was seen a few times. V usage is TRBV20-1 and J usage is TRBJ1-5; no firm D call. The CDR3 is 15 amino acids. V dropped 6 bases and J dropped 1 base, with 16 bases sitting between them. Germline V gene lookup returns CDR1 DFQATT and CDR2 SNEGSKA (reference sequence). The DNA for the CDR3 is TGCAGTGCAATTCAATCGGGCGGAAGCAATCAGCCCCAGCATTTT. Translation gives CSAIQSGGSNQPQHF.

This clonotype was found a few times. V and J are TRBV19 and TRBJ2-1; 10 bases fit TRBD2. After removal of 3 bases from V and 9 bases from J, the junction contained 5 bases not matched to a gene. The germline V gene has CDR1 LNHDA and CDR2 SQIVND (reference sequence). The CDR3 covers 14 residues. The CDR3 bases are TGTGCCAGTAGTATTTCGCTAGCGGGGGTTGAGCAGTTCTTC. Protein sequence: CASSISLAGVEQFF.

This clonotype was picked up a small number of times. The J gene is TRBJ2-7, the V gene TRBV4-3; 7 bases are a match to TRBD1. V shed 0 bases and J 6 bases; nucleotides not matched to a gene: 11. This CDR3 region has 16 residues. CDR1 is LGHNA, CDR2 YSLEER, per germline. This CDR3 is CASSQEATGLYSEQYF. CDR3 DNA: TGCGCCAGCAGCCAAGAGGCGACAGGGTTATATAGCGAGCAGTACTTC.

The CDR3 bases are TGTGCCAGCAGTTTTCAGGGCTTCGGCCATCAGCCCCAGCATTTT. It is translated as CASSFQGFGHQPQHF. The chain is built from TRBV28 and TRBJ1-5; D may be TRBD1 (5 bases). This CDR3 spans 15 amino acids. Trimming took off 3 bases at V and 5 bases at J, with 14 bases between the two ends. Germline V CDR1 and CDR2: MDHEN, SYDVKM.

This chain joins TRBV6-1 and TRBJ1-2; 8 bases agree with TRBD1. This CDR3 spans 16 amino acids. From germline, CDR1 is MNHNS and CDR2 SASEGT. The junction had 11 bases not matched to a gene; V was cut back by 6 bases and J by 2 bases. CDR3 region: CASRGRDRRLNYGYTF. Written as DNA, the CDR3 is TGTGCCAGCAGGGGCCGGGACAGGCGCCTAAACTATGGCTACACCTTC.

The chain has TRBV12-3 or TRBV12-4 and TRBJ2-3; D unresolved. Trimming removed 5 bases from V and 0 bases from J, with 18 bases in between. CDR3 length: 17 residues. DNA for the CDR3: TGTGCCAGCAGTGCGACCTTTACGGCTACTAGCACAGATACGCAGTATTTT. Translation: CASSATFTATSTDTQYF.

This clonotype appeared a few times. The V call is TRBV20-1, the J call TRBJ2-3; D may be TRBD2 (5 bases). With 0 bases removed from V and 4 bases from J, the gap between germline ends came to 14 bases. Looked up from germline, CDR1 is DFQATT and CDR2 is SNEGSKA (reference sequence). The CDR3 spans 15 residues. The CDR3 DNA sequence: TGCAGTGCTAGAGACCTAGCTTCGGCCGCAGATACGCAGTATTTT. Protein: CSARDLASAADTQYF.

This clonotype was picked up a small number of times. V and J are TRBV7-2 and TRBJ1-5, with D unresolved. The germline V gene has CDR1 SGHTA and CDR2 FQGNSA. The CDR3 spans 13 residues. V was shortened by 5 bases and J by 3 bases, with 8 bases between the two germline ends. The chain's CDR3 is CASSQRLNQPQHF. The CDR3 DNA sequence: TGTGCCAGCAGCCAACGGCTCAATCAGCCCCAGCATTTT.

This clonotype was detected ten times or more. The genes are TRBV5-4 and TRBJ2-6; D gene ambiguous. The V end lost 2 bases, the J end lost 2 bases, and 5 bases lay between the germline ends. There are 14 residues in the CDR3. Germline assignment: CDR1 SGHNT and CDR2 YYREEE (reference sequence). CDR3 region: CASSFGPGANVLTF. CDR3 sequence (DNA): TGTGCCAGCAGCTTTGGGCCTGGGGCCAACGTCCTGACTTTC.

The chain has TRBV6-5 and TRBJ1-2; 8 bases agree with TRBD1. The CDR3 is made up of 14 amino acids. Per germline, CDR1 MNHEY and CDR2 SVGAGI. The junction had 4 bases not matched to a gene; V was cut back by 2 bases and J by 5 bases. CDR3 protein: CASSYQGARYGYTF. CDR3 bases: TGTGCCAGCAGTTACCAGGGGGCGCGGTATGGCTACACCTTC.

The chain combines TRBV6-2 or TRBV6-3 with TRBJ1-1; D perhaps matches TRBD1 (5 bases). The CDR3 sequence is 14 residues long. V lost 6 bases and J lost 5, with 16 bases in between. CDR1 and CDR2 from the germline V gene are MNHEY and SVGEGT. DNA of the CDR3: TGTGCCAGCAGCACTTGGGCAGGGAAGACTGAAGCTTTCTTT. Protein: CASSTWAGKTEAFF.

The CDR3 nucleotides are TGTGCCAGCAGCTTACTGGCCCGTAACTATGGCTACACCTTC. It is translated as CASSLLARNYGYTF. This chain connects TRBV7-9 to TRBJ1-2; no clear D gene. Trimming removed 2 bases from V and 1 base from J, with 8 bases in between. The length of the CDR3 is 14 residues. Germline V gene sequence: CDR1 SEHNR, CDR2 FQNEAQ (reference sequence).

The chain has TRBV27 and TRBJ1-5; 11 positions match TRBD1. V was clipped by 3 bases and J by 5 bases; unmatched bases: 3. Germline V gene data show CDR1 as MNHEY and CDR2 as SMNVEV (reference sequence). This CDR3 has 15 amino acids. For the CDR3, the DNA is TGTGCCAGCAGTTTCGGGACAGGGGGACATCAGCCCCAGCATTTT. Residues: CASSFGTGGHQPQHF.

V and J are TRBV24-1 and TRBJ2-1; 9 bases match TRBD1. With V trimmed by 4 bases and J by 7 bases, 10 bases remained unmatched. Germline CDR1 is KGHDR and CDR2 is SFDVKD. CDR3 length: 16 residues. CDR3 region: CATSEGGTGRGNEQFF. CDR3 nucleotide sequence: TGTGCCACCAGTGAGGGTGGGACAGGGAGGGGGAATGAGCAGTTCTTC.